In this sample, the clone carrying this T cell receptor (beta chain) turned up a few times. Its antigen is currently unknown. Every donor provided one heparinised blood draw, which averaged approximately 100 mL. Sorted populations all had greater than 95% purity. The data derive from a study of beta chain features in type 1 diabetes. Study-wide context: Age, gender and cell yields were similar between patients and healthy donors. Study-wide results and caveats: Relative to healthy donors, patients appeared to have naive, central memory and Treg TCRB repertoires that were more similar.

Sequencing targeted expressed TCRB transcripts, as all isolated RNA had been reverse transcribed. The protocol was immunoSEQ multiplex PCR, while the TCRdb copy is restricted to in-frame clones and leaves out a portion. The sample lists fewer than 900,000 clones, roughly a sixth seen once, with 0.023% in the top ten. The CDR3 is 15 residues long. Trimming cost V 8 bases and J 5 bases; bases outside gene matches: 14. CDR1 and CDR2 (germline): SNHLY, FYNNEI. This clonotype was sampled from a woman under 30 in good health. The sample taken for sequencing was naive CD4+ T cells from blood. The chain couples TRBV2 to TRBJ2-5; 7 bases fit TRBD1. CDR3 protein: CASLRQGLVGETQYF. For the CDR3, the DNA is TGTGCCAGCCTACGACAGGGCTTGGTCGGTGAGACCCAGTACTTC.